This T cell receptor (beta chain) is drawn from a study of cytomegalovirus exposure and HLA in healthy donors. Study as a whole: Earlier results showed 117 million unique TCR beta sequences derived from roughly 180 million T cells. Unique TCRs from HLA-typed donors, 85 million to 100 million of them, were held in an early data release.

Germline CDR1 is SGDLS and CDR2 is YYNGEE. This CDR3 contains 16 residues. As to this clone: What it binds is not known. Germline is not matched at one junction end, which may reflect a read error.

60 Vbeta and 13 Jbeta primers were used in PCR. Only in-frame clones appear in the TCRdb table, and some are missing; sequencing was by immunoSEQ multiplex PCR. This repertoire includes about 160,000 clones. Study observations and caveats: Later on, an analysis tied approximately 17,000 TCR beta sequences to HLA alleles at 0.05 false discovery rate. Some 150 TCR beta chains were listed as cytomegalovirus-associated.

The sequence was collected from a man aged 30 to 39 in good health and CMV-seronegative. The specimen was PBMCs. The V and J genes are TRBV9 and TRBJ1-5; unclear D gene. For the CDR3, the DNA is TGTGCCAGCAGCGTACCTCAGTCATTTAGCAATCGGCCCCAGCATTTT. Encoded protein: CASSVPQSFSNRPQHF. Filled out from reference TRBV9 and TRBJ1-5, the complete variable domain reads DSGVTQTPKHLITATGQRVTLRCSPRSGDLSVYWYQQSLDQGLQFLIQYYNGEERAKGNILERFSAQQFPDLHSELNLSSLELGDSALYFCASSVPQSFSNRPQHFGDGTRLSIL.